The T cell receptor (beta chain) under discussion was sequenced for a study of shared clonotypes between healthy human individuals (TCRdb year 2020). Study-wide context: A couple of women and a few men aged 18 to 49 years were included in the cohort. For each donor, three plates each were used for CD4 naive and CD4 memory, two plates were used for CD8 naive, and one plate was used for CD8 memory. To estimate repertoire size and how much clonotype sharing occurs between individuals, the study deeply sequenced the blood TCR repertoires of roughly 5 healthy adults. To increase sequencing depth and limit assay-specific biases, TCR repertoire library preparation and sequencing were carried out by different laboratories using diverse techniques. Each donor's leukapheresis produced roughly between about 0.85 and 10 billion PBMCs. Summary of the overall study and its limitations: Naive subsets generally had larger estimated clonotype richness than memory subsets did. When a handful of donors were compared, the shared fraction of clonotypes was about 5.4% for naive CD4, roughly 3.3% for naive CD8, 2.3% for memory CD4, and around 0.37% for memory CD8. Pairwise subsampling led to the expectation that sequencing depth would affect the degree of clonotype sharing among donors. Compared with non-shared clonotypes, the clonotypes found in all four sorted-subset donors had higher generation probabilities. Even with the large sequencing depth, rarefaction of the sorted-subset datasets indicated that sequencing was incomplete. The genetic and exposure-history diversity represented was limited by the small number of donors. Only blood was sampled, and tissue TCR repertoires likely differ from those in blood.

The CDR3 sequence holds 14 residues, the cysteine and phenylalanine included. The read is trimmed to its CDR3 DNA, 42 bases read in frame from base 1. The germline V gene (reference sequence) gives CDR1 as WNHNN and CDR2 as SYGVQD. After removal of 6 bases from V and 1 base from J, the junction retains 5 bases not matched to a gene. The donors were healthy, HIV-negative adults with no recently reported acute infections or vaccinations. Only Caucasian adults living in Nashville, Tennessee, USA were represented among the donors. CD4+ T cells were enriched through magnetic negative selection, after which naive cells were positively selected on CD45RA and the remaining negative fraction served as the memory subset. After blood collection by leukapheresis, PBMCs were isolated using Ficoll-Histopaque density gradient centrifugation and then cryopreserved in the vapor phase of liquid nitrogen. Analytical flow cytometry was used to check the purity and quantity of every magnetically sorted T cell population. Genomic DNA was isolated from each sorted fraction and quantified by UV absorbance on a Nanodrop 2000c.

About this clone: It lacks a known antigen. No much larger clone exists at a distance of one base, and base qualities are not known.

Using the deep immunoSEQ assay, TCR CDR3 regions were amplified from genomic DNA by multiplex PCR. Extracted genomic DNA from each cell subset was spread evenly across all wells of several immunoSEQ 96-well plates, with each plate serving as a replicate. For sorted subsets, 150 to 250 ng genomic DNA, equal to 25,000 to 35,000 T cell genomes, was loaded into each replicate PCR. Purified libraries were measured with a Qubit 3.0 fluorometer, size-checked on a Bioanalyzer 2100, and measured again with the KAPA Library Quantification kit. Every immunoSEQ 96-well plate was sequenced on a separate single-read 150-cycle Illumina NextSeq 550 flow cell. The published analysis was carried out like this. Because the immunoSEQ output included only junctional sequences and no quality scores, the filtering could not be the same as the filtering used for full-length reads. Sequences were annotated with PyIR, a Python wrapper for IgBLAST v1.9, using IMGT germline references to assign V/J genes and CDR3. Reads were removed for weak V/J assignments (E-value above 1e-6), missing CDR3, stop codons, out-of-frame junctions, or ambiguous translated residues. V3J clonotypes were defined as sequences sharing the same inferred V gene, J gene, and CDR3 amino acid sequence. The percentage overlap between two repertoires was calculated by dividing the number of shared unique clonotypes by the size of the smaller repertoire. Richness of each repertoire was evaluated using RTK rarefaction, the Chao1 estimator, and Recon v2.1 estimates of unobserved clonotypes. For all TCRbeta clonotypes obtained by the gDNA method from four donors, generation probabilities were computed with OLGA. Here the immuneACCESS table is served through TCRdb, limited to in-frame sequences with V and J called. Missing clones are a known gap in these copies; in checked studies unresolved V genes cover under half, and the rest lacks a known reason. That table gives V, J and clone size, and the DNA gave D and trimming. This sample is represented by about 980,000 clones; 60% to 85% of them were singletons. The top ten hold roughly 1.5% of the sample.

This receptor was identified in a man aged 18 to 29 in good health. The source material was memory CD4+ T cells sorted from blood. This specimen's cell subset or site label, per the study, means: CD45RA-negative fraction. The chain employs TRBV10-1 and TRBJ1-1; 7 central bases correspond to TRBD1. The CDR3 has the sequence CASSPGQRNTEAFF. Read as DNA, the sequence is TGCGCCAGCAGCCCGGGACAGAGGAACACTGAAGCTTTCTTT.